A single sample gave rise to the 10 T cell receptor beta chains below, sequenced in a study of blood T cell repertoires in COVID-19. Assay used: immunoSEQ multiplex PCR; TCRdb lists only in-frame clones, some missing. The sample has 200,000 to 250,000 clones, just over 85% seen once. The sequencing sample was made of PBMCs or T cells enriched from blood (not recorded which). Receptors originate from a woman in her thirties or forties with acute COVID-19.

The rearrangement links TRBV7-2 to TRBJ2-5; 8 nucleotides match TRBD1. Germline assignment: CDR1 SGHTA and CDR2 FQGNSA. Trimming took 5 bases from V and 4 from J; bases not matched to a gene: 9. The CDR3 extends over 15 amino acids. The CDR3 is CASSPGQGSPETQYF. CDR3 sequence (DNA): TGTGCCAGCAGCCCTGGACAGGGAAGCCCAGAGACCCAGTACTTC.

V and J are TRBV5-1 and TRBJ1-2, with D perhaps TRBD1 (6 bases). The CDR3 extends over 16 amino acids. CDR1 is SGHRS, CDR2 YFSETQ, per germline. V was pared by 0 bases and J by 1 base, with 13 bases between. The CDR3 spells CASSLVVGGFNYGYTF. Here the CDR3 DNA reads TGCGCCAGCAGCTTGGTAGTAGGGGGATTTAACTATGGCTACACCTTC. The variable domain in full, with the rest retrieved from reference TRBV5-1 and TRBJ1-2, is KAGVTQTPRYLIKTRGQQVTLSCSPISGHRSVSWYQQTPGQGLQFLFEYFSETQRNKGNFPGRFSGRQFSNSRSEMNVSTLELGDSALYLCASSLVVGGFNYGYTFGSGTRLTVV.

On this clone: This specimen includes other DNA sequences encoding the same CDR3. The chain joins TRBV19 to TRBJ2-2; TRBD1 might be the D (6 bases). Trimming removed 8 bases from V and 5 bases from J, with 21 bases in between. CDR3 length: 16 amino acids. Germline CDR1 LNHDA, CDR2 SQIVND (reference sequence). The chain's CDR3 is CASEGVGQGRTGELFF. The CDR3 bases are TGTGCCAGTGAGGGGGTGGGGCAGGGGCGAACCGGGGAGCTGTTTTTT.

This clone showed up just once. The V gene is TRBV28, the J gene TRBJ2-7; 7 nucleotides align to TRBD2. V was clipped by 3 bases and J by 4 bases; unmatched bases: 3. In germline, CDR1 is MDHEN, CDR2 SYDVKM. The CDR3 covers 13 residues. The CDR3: CASSLSGGYEQYF. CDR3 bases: TGTGCCAGCAGTTTGTCGGGGGGATACGAGCAGTACTTC. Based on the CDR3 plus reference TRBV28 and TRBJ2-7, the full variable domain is DVKVTQSSRYLVKRTGEKVFLECVQDMDHENMFWYRQDPGLGLRLIYFSYDVKMKEKGDIPEGYSVSREKKERFSLILESASTNQTSMYLCASSLSGGYEQYFGPGTRLTVT.

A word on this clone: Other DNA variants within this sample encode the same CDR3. CDR3 bases: TGTGCCAGCAGTCTAATCTACGAGCAGTACTTC. Protein sequence: CASSLIYEQYF. The chain combines TRBV28 with TRBJ2-7; D remains unclear. The CDR3 has 11 residues. CDR1 is MDHEN and CDR2 is SYDVKM in the germline V gene. V was clipped by 5 bases and J by 3 bases, with 5 bases between them.

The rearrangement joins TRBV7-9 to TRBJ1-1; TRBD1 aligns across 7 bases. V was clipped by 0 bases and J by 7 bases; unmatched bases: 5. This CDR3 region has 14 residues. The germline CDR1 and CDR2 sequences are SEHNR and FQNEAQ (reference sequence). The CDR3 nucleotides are TGTGCCAGCAGCTTAGCAGGGGGCATCGTTGAAGCTTTCTTT. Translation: CASSLAGGIVEAFF.

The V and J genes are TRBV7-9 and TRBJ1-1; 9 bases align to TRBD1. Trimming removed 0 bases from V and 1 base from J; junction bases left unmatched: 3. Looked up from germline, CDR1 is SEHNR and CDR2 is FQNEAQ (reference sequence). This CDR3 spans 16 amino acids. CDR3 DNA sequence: TGTGCCAGCAGCTTAGCGGGGACAGGGAAGAACACTGAAGCTTTCTTT. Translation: CASSLAGTGKNTEAFF.

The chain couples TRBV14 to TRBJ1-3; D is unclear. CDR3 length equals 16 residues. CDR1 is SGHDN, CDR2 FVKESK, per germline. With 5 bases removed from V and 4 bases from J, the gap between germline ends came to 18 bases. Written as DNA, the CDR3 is TGTGCCAGCAGCTCCACAACAGTGCCTCTCGGAAACACCATATATTTT. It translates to CASSSTTVPLGNTIYF.

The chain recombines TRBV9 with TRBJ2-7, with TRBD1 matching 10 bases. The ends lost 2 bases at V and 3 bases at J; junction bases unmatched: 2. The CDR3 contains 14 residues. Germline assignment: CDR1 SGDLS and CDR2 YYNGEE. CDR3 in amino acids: CASSVGQGGYEQYF. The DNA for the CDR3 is TGTGCCAGCAGCGTTGGACAGGGGGGCTACGAGCAGTACTTC.

CDR3 coding DNA: TGCGCCAGCAGGCCTAGCGATGGAGGGAACACCGGGGAGCTGTTTTTT. It encodes CASRPSDGGNTGELFF. The rearrangement links TRBV4-3 to TRBJ2-2; D is possibly TRBD2 (6 bases). CDR1 is LGHNA and CDR2 is YSLEER in the germline V gene. The length of the CDR3 is 16 residues. Trimming left V 6 bases short and J 1 base short, with 15 bases between.